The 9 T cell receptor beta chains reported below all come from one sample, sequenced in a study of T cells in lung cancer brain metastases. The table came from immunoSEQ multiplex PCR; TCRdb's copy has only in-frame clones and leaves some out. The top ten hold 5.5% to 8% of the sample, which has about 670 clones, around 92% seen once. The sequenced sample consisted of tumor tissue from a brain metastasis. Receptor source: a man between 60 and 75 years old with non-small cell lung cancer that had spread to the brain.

CDR3 DNA: TGTGCCAGCAGCGGCTCGCAGGGGATCAATGAGCAGTTCTTC. Translating it yields CASSGSQGINEQFF. The chain combines TRBV9 with TRBJ2-1; tentatively, D is TRBD1 (6 bases). Trimming shortened V by 3 bases and J by 6 bases, and 13 bases separated the two germline ends. CDR3 length equals 14 residues. CDR1 is SGDLS and CDR2 is YYNGEE in the germline V gene.

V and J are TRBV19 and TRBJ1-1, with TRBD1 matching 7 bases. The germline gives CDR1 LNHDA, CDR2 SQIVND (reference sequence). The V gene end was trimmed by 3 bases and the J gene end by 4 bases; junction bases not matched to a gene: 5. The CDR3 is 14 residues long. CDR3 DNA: TGTGCCAGTAGTATCGGCAGGGGGTTCACTGAAGCTTTCTTT. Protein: CASSIGRGFTEAFF.

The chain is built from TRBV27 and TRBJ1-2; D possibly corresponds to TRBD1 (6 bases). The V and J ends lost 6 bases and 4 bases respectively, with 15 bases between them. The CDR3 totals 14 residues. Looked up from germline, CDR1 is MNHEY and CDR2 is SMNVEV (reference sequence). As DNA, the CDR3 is TGTGCCAGCAGCCACTCATCAGGGGCCTATGGCTACACCTTC. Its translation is CASSHSSGAYGYTF.

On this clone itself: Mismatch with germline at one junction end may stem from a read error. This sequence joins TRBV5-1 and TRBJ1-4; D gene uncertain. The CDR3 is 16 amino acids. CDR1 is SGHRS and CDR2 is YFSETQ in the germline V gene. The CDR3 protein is CASSTTGGEGNEKLFF. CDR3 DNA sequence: TGCGCCAGCAGCACAACGGGCGGTGAAGGTAATGAAAAATTGTTTTTT.

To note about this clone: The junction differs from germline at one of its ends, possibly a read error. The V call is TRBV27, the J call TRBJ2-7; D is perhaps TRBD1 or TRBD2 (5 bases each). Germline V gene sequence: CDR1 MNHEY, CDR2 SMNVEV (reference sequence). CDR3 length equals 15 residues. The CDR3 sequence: CASSLGFGTSYEQYF. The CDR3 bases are TGTGCCAGCAGTTTAGGGTTCGGGACCTCCTACGAGCAGTATTTC.

The CDR3 bases are TGTGCCAGCAGCTCTAACAGGGGCGCCCCTCCCCTCCACTTT. Translated, it gives CASSSNRGAPPLHF. The chain has TRBV5-6 and TRBJ1-6, with 7 bases that match TRBD1. Germline V gene lookup returns CDR1 SGHDT and CDR2 YYEEEE. Trimming cost V 3 bases and J 13 bases; bases outside gene matches: 10. This CDR3 is 14 amino acids long.

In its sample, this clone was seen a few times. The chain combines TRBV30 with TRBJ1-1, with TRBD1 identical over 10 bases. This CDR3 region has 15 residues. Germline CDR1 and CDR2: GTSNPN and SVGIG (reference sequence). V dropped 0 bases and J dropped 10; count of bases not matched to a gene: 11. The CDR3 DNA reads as TGTGCCTGGAGTGTAACCGGGACAGGGGCAGGAGGAGCTTTCTTT. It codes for CAWSVTGTGAGGAFF.

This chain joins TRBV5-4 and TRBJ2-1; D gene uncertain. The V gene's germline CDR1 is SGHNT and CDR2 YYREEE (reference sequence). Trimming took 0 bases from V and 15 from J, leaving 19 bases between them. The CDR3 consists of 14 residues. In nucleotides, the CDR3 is TGTGCCAGCAGCTTGGATACACCCCGAGCCGGTCTGTTCTTC. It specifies CASSLDTPRAGLFF.

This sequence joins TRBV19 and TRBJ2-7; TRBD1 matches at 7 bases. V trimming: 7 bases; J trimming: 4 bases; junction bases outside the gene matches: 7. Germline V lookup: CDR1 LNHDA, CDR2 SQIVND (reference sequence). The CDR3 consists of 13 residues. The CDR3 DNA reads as TGTGCCAGTAAGGGGGCAGGACCTTACGAGCAGTACTTC. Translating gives CASKGAGPYEQYF.